This T cell receptor (beta chain) was recorded in a study of glioma-infiltrating T cells. The sample holds a few counts of this clonotype. Between the trimmed V and J ends, which lost 0 bases and 9 bases, there was a span of 10 bases. This CDR3 contains 13 residues. Germline-derived CDR1 and CDR2 are SGDLS and YYNGEE. TCR alpha and beta CDR3 regions were amplified from RNA using iRepertoire nested multiplex PCR. One-step reverse transcription and amplification started from about 100-400 ng of tissue mRNA or PBMC total RNA. TCRdb ran MiXCR on the multiplex PCR reads and lists one entry per CDR3 protein. This table has some 100,000 distinct CDR3 sequences, less than 30% appearing once.

This sequence was found in a human donor with low-grade glioma or glioblastoma, undergoing nonglioma brain surgery, or in good health (not recorded which). The chain combines TRBV9 with TRBJ2-1; unclear D gene. The specimen sequenced was glioma tissue, nonneoplastic brain tissue, or PBMCs (not recorded which). CDR3 nucleotide sequence: TGTGCCAGCAGCGTAGTCGGGTATGGTGAGCAGTTCTTC. Protein: CASSVVGYGEQFF.